Following are 31 T cell receptor beta chains from one sample sequenced in a study of coeliac disease. Method: immunoSEQ multiplex PCR; TCRdb's copy keeps in-frame clones and lacks some. The sample lists approximately 9,100 clones, more than 55% occurring once. The sequenced sample was intraepithelial lymphocytes from the gut. Source of these receptors: a woman aged 55-70 years with celiac disease.

The chain uses TRBV27 and TRBJ1-1; maybe TRBD1 (6 bases). CDR1 and CDR2 from the germline V gene are MNHEY and SMNVEV (reference sequence). The CDR3 covers 17 residues. V lost 3 bases to trimming and J lost 0 bases, with 17 bases between them. CDR3 residues: CASSFVFGRGVNTEAFF. The CDR3 DNA is TGTGCCAGCAGTTTCGTTTTTGGGAGGGGGGTGAACACTGAAGCTTTCTTT.

This clone was seen a few times. V is TRBV5-1 and J is TRBJ2-1, with 14 bases that match TRBD2. This CDR3 is 17 amino acids long. Germline lookup yields CDR1 SGHRS and CDR2 YFSETQ. J gave up 7 bases and V 4 bases, and 10 bases lay outside the gene matches. DNA of the CDR3: TGCGCCAGCAGCAGACCCGGGACTAGCGGGAGTCAAAATGAGCAGTTCTTC. Encoded protein: CASSRPGTSGSQNEQFF. Full variable domain (outside the CDR3, taken from reference TRBV5-1 and TRBJ2-1): KAGVTQTPRYLIKTRGQQVTLSCSPISGHRSVSWYQQTPGQGLQFLFEYFSETQRNKGNFPGRFSGRQFSNSRSEMNVSTLELGDSALYLCASSRPGTSGSQNEQFFGPGTRLTVL.

In its sample, this clone was seen once. The CDR3 DNA reads TGCGCCAGCAGACAGGGGGTTGCCTACGAGCAGTACTTC. Translation gives CASRQGVAYEQYF. The chain uses TRBV10-2 and TRBJ2-5; 8 nucleotides align to TRBD1. The J call is in doubt because the DNA end fits TRBJ2-7 better. Germline CDR1 reads WSHSY; CDR2 reads SAAADI. This CDR3 region has 13 residues.

This chain links TRBV5-4 with TRBJ2-1, with 13 bases matching TRBD2. Germline CDR1 and CDR2: SGHNT and YYREEE (reference sequence). The ends lost 4 bases at V and 9 bases at J; junction bases unmatched: 4. This CDR3 contains 14 residues. CDR3 bases: TGTGCCAGCAGCGTCGGGACTAGCGGGATTGAGCAGTTCTTC. It translates to CASSVGTSGIEQFF.

The chain couples TRBV29-1 to TRBJ2-7; possibly TRBD1 for D (5 bases). Between the trimmed V and J ends, which lost 7 bases and 5 bases, there was a span of 12 bases. The CDR3 sequence is 11 residues long. Germline values: CDR1 SQVTM, CDR2 ANQGSEA. CDR3 amino acids: CSAERQNEQYF. For the CDR3, the DNA is TGCAGCGCCGAGAGACAGAACGAGCAGTACTTC.

The chain recombines TRBV6-5 with TRBJ2-1; the match to TRBD2 covers 9 bases. Germline V gene sequence: CDR1 MNHEY, CDR2 SVGAGI. The CDR3 extends over 14 amino acids. V shed 6 bases and J 6 bases; nucleotides not matched to a gene: 6. CDR3 nucleotide sequence: TGTGCCAGCAGGGATAGCGGGGGCTTCAATGAGCAGTTCTTC. This encodes CASRDSGGFNEQFF.

The V and J genes are TRBV28 and TRBJ2-7; the D gene is possibly TRBD1 (6 bases). With 7 bases removed from V and 5 bases from J, the gap between germline ends came to 18 bases. In germline, CDR1 is MDHEN, CDR2 SYDVKM. This CDR3 region has 14 residues. CDR3 in DNA: TGTGCCAGCACCGAGACAGGTCTATACCACGAGCAGTACTTC. It translates to CASTETGLYHEQYF.

By share, this clone ranks as medium-sized. The chain links TRBV5-1 to TRBJ1-3; no definite D call. Trimming removed 0 bases at V and 5 bases at J, with 6 bases between. The CDR3 has 13 amino acids. Germline V gives CDR1 SGHRS, CDR2 YFSETQ. The CDR3, as DNA: TGCGCCAGCAGCTTGGACCTAAGAAACACCATATATTTT. It yields the protein CASSLDLRNTIYF.

The rearrangement uses TRBV19 and TRBJ2-7; 9 bases are a match to TRBD1. Unmatched junction bases numbered 3, after V lost 6 bases and J lost 3 bases. This CDR3 has 13 residues. Germline assignment: CDR1 LNHDA and CDR2 SQIVND (reference sequence). CDR3 bases: TGTGCCAGTAGGGACAGGGGAAGCTACGAGCAGTACTTC. Encoded protein: CASRDRGSYEQYF.

This clone was found a few times. Relative to the germline gene, one junction end is altered; a read error may explain this. This chain connects TRBV5-5 to TRBJ2-7, with TRBD1 matching 8 bases. CDR3 length: 14 amino acids. The germline gives CDR1 SGHKS, CDR2 YYEKEE (reference sequence). In DNA form, the CDR3 reads TGCGCCAGCAGCCAGGGACAGGCACCCTACGAGCAGTACTTC. Residues: CASSQGQAPYEQYF. The variable domain in full, completed from reference TRBV5-5 and TRBJ2-7, reads DAGVTQSPTHLIKTRGQQVTLRCSPISGHKSVSWYQQVLGQGPQFIFQYYEKEERGRGNFPDRFSARQFPNYSSELNVNALLLGDSALYLCASSQGQAPYEQYFGPGTRLTVT.

This rearrangement joins TRBV7-8 to TRBJ2-7, with D tentatively TRBD2 (7 bases). Between the trimmed V and J ends, which lost 4 bases and 3 bases, there was a span of 22 bases. The CDR3 consists of 17 residues. Per the germline V gene, CDR1 is SGHVS and CDR2 is FQNEAQ. The CDR3 protein is CASSSEANLGGGYEQYF. The CDR3 DNA reads as TGTGCCAGCAGCTCAGAAGCCAACCTGGGAGGGGGCTACGAGCAGTACTTC.

This clone has only a few counts. The chain employs TRBV28 and TRBJ1-5; 7 positions match TRBD1. The ends lost 5 bases at V and 3 bases at J; junction bases unmatched: 13. Germline loops: CDR1 MDHEN, CDR2 SYDVKM. The CDR3 consists of 17 residues. CDR3 in DNA: TGTGCCAGCAGTCCTAACAGGGGCGGGAATAACAATCAGCCCCAGCATTTT. This translates into CASSPNRGGNNNQPQHF. Combining the CDR3 with reference TRBV28 and TRBJ1-5 gives the whole variable domain DVKVTQSSRYLVKRTGEKVFLECVQDMDHENMFWYRQDPGLGLRLIYFSYDVKMKEKGDIPEGYSVSREKKERFSLILESASTNQTSMYLCASSPNRGGNNNQPQHFGDGTRLSIL.

The rearrangement uses TRBV2 and TRBJ2-7; D perhaps matches TRBD2 (5 bases). Looked up from germline, CDR1 is SNHLY and CDR2 is FYNNEI. The V and J ends lost 3 bases and 7 bases respectively, with 13 bases between them. The CDR3 runs to 13 residues. CDR3 loop: CASSEQERGEQYF. Written as DNA, the CDR3 is TGTGCCAGCAGTGAGCAGGAAAGAGGGGAGCAGTACTTC.

The CDR3 loop is CASSLGALGNYGYTF. The CDR3 bases are TGTGCCAGCAGCTTAGGTGCTCTCGGGAACTATGGCTACACCTTC. The chain has TRBV13 and TRBJ1-2; D remains unclear. The V gene lost 0 bases and the J gene lost 2 bases, with 10 bases spanning the gap. The length of the CDR3 is 15 residues. Germline assignment: CDR1 PRHDT and CDR2 FYEKMQ (reference sequence).

The chain links TRBV27 to TRBJ2-1, with 7 bases aligning to TRBD1. V trimming: 2 bases; J trimming: 6 bases; junction bases outside the gene matches: 4. This CDR3 is 14 amino acids long. Germline assignment: CDR1 MNHEY and CDR2 SMNVEV (reference sequence). The CDR3 loop reads CASSLRGPFNEQFF. CDR3 sequence (DNA): TGTGCCAGCAGTTTAAGGGGGCCCTTCAATGAGCAGTTCTTC.

The chain uses TRBV27 and TRBJ2-7; TRBD1 matches at 8 bases. CDR3 size: 13 residues. Per germline, CDR1 MNHEY and CDR2 SMNVEV (reference sequence). V was pared by 11 bases and J by 1 base, with 7 bases of the junction left unmatched. In DNA, the CDR3 is TGTGCCGACGGACAGGGCAGGTCCTACGAGCAGTACTTC. This gives the protein CADGQGRSYEQYF.

V usage is TRBV29-1 and J usage is TRBJ2-3; D remains unclear. The CDR3 extends over 13 amino acids. From germline, CDR1 is SQVTM and CDR2 ANQGSEA. Deletions cut 7 bases from V and 6 bases from J, with 17 bases between. CDR3 DNA: TGCAGCGCCGATAGTACGCTCTTGGATACGCAGTATTTT. Amino acid sequence: CSADSTLLDTQYF.

The rearrangement links TRBV11-2 to TRBJ1-5, with TRBD1 as a possible D gene (6 bases). This CDR3 has 13 amino acids. Germline lookup yields CDR1 SGHAT and CDR2 FQNNGV. V was shortened by 5 bases and J by 6 bases, with 11 bases between the two germline ends. CDR3 nucleotide sequence: TGTGCCAGCAGCGAAACAGGGTTTCAGCCCCAGCATTTT. This translates into CASSETGFQPQHF.

The chain is built from TRBV27 and TRBJ2-7, with D tentatively TRBD1 (5 bases). Trimming shortened V by 6 bases and J by 6 bases, and 18 bases separated the two germline ends. Germline V CDR1 and CDR2: MNHEY, SMNVEV (reference sequence). CDR3 length: 14 residues. CDR3 residues: CASRDRGSQPEQYF. The CDR3 coding sequence is TGTGCCAGCAGAGATAGGGGCTCCCAACCCGAGCAGTACTTC.

The chain carries TRBV15 and TRBJ2-1, with no clear D. The CDR3 consists of 15 residues. Germline V gives CDR1 LNHNV, CDR2 YYDKDF (reference sequence). V was clipped by 3 bases and J by 3 bases, with 12 bases between them. The CDR3 bases are TGTGCCACCAGCAGCAGCGCCTCTTTCTACAATGAGCAGTTCTTC. Protein: CATSSSASFYNEQFF.

This clone has more than one count but fewer than ten. This sequence joins TRBV27 and TRBJ1-4; 8 nucleotides line up with TRBD1. With 5 bases clipped from V and 7 bases from J, the junction kept 6 bases outside the gene matches. This CDR3 has 14 amino acids. Germline lookup yields CDR1 MNHEY and CDR2 SMNVEV (reference sequence). CDR3 coding DNA: TGTGCCAGCAGTCCCTCAGGGGGCGTTGAAAAACTGTTTTTT. Translation: CASSPSGGVEKLFF. The variable domain in full, completed from reference TRBV27 and TRBJ1-4, reads EAQVTQNPRYLITVTGKKLTVTCSQNMNHEYMSWYRQDPGLGLRQIYYSMNVEVTDKGDVPEGYKVSRKEKRNFPLILESPSPNQTSLYFCASSPSGGVEKLFFGSGTQLSVL.

This clone was counted a single time. The CDR3 DNA is TGTGCCAGCAGCTTAATACAGGCAAACACCATATATTTT. Translated: CASSLIQANTIYF. The chain uses TRBV7-9 and TRBJ1-3; a weak D match, TRBD1 (5 bases). There are 13 residues in the CDR3. CDR1 and CDR2 (germline): SEHNR, FQNEAQ (reference sequence). The V end was cut by 2 bases, the J end by 6 bases, with 8 bases between.

This clone was picked up one time. This chain uses TRBV25-1 with TRBJ1-6; no firm D call. CDR1 and CDR2 from the germline V gene are MGHDK and SYGVNS. V gave up 2 bases and J gave up 2 bases, with 13 bases separating them. CDR3 length equals 17 residues. In DNA form, the CDR3 reads TGTGCCAGCAGTGAAGGGGAGGAGAGGACCTATAATTCACCCCTCCACTTT. Its translation: CASSEGEERTYNSPLHF.

V and J are TRBV4-3 and TRBJ2-3; no clear D gene. The CDR3 loop spans 14 amino acids. Germline-derived CDR1 and CDR2 are LGHNA and YSLEER. V was clipped by 6 bases and J by 2 bases, with 12 bases between them. CDR3 amino acids: CASSTVLSTDTQYF. In DNA form, the CDR3 reads TGCGCCAGCAGTACAGTATTATCCACAGATACGCAGTATTTT.

This clone came up a few times. The chain combines TRBV28 with TRBJ2-1; TRBD1 matches 8 bases. This CDR3 comprises 12 residues. Trimming took 11 bases from V and 9 from J; bases not matched to a gene: 9. The V gene's germline CDR1 is MDHEN and CDR2 SYDVKM. The CDR3 spells CAWQGAYGEQFF. The CDR3 DNA is TGTGCCTGGCAGGGGGCTTACGGTGAGCAGTTCTTC.

A few counts support this clone. The chain carries TRBV15 and TRBJ2-1, with 12 bases that match TRBD2. This CDR3 comprises 15 residues. CDR1 LNHNV and CDR2 YYDKDF come from the germline V gene (reference sequence). V shed 2 bases and J 6 bases; nucleotides not matched to a gene: 2. CDR3 residues: CATSRSSGRGNEQFF. The CDR3 DNA sequence: TGTGCCACCAGCAGATCTAGCGGGAGGGGCAATGAGCAGTTCTTC.

The table lists this clone with a few counts. This sequence joins TRBV7-9 and TRBJ2-7; D not resolved. Between the trimmed V and J ends, which lost 3 bases and 1 base, there was a span of 13 bases. The CDR3 runs to 15 residues. Germline V CDR1 and CDR2: SEHNR, FQNEAQ (reference sequence). The CDR3 here is CASSLVQAQSYEQYF. The DNA for the CDR3 is TGTGCCAGCAGCTTGGTTCAGGCACAATCCTACGAGCAGTACTTC.

V and J are TRBV5-1 and TRBJ2-5; 7 nucleotides align to TRBD1. V shed 4 bases and J 5 bases; nucleotides not matched to a gene: 11. The CDR3 length is 15 residues. Germline V gives CDR1 SGHRS, CDR2 YFSETQ. CDR3 nucleotides: TGCGCCAGCAGCCACGGGACAGTCGCTGGGGAGACCCAGTACTTC. Translation: CASSHGTVAGETQYF.

The chain links TRBV7-2 to TRBJ2-7; TRBD2 matches at 9 bases. Per the germline V gene, CDR1 is SGHTA and CDR2 is FQGNSA. V was pared by 2 bases and J by 7 bases, with 6 bases of the junction left unmatched. The CDR3 sequence is 14 residues long. CDR3 protein: CASSLMAGGDEQYF. In nucleotides, the CDR3 is TGTGCCAGCAGCTTAATGGCGGGAGGGGATGAGCAGTACTTC.

This clone was counted only a few times. V is TRBV27 and J is TRBJ1-6; possible D gene TRBD1, 5 bases. V was clipped by 0 bases and J by 9 bases, with 6 bases between them. The CDR3 loop spans 13 amino acids. CDR1 and CDR2 (germline): MNHEY, SMNVEV (reference sequence). DNA for the CDR3: TGTGCCAGCAGTTTATCGGGGGGTTCACCCCTCCACTTT. Residues: CASSLSGGSPLHF.

This clone was detected once. The chain recombines TRBV7-9 with TRBJ2-2; 9 bases fit TRBD2. Germline-derived CDR1 and CDR2 are SEHNR and FQNEAQ (reference sequence). The CDR3 spans 17 residues. Trimming at V came to 1 base and at J to 5 bases, leaving 8 bases not matched to a gene. The DNA of the CDR3 is TGTGCCAGCAGCTTAGGAGCTGAAGGACTAGCGACCGGGGAGCTGTTTTTT. This encodes CASSLGAEGLATGELFF.